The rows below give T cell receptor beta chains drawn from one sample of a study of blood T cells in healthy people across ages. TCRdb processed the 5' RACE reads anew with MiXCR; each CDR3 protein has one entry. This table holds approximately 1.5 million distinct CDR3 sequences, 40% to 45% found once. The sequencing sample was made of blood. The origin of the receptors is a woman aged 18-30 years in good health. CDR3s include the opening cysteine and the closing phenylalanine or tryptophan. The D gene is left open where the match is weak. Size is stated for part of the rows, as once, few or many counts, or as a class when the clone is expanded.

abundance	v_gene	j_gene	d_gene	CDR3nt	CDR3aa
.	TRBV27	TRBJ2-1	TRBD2	TGTGCCAGCAGCGCCCCCAGCGGGGGGTGGAATGGGCAGTTCTTC	CASSAPSGGWNGQFF
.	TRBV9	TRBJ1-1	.	TGCGCCAGCAGCGTAGAATTGAACATGAACACTGAAGCTTTCTTT	CASSVELNMNTEAFF
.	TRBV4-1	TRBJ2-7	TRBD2	TGCGCCAGCAGCCGAGGACTAGCGGGGGGTACCTCCTACGAGCAGTACTTC	CASSRGLAGGTSYEQYF
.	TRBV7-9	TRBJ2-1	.	TGTGCCGGCAGAGCACCGGGCGGGGTCTTGGACAATGAGCAGTTCTTC	CAGRAPGGVLDNEQFF
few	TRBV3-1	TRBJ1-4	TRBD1	TGTGCCAGCAGCGGGGCAGGGGGAGAGGAAACTAATGAAAAACTGTTTTTT	CASSGAGGEETNEKLFF
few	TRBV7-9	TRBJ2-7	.	TGTGCCAGCAGCTTATTATGGCGAGACTCCTACGAGCAGTACTTC	CASSLLWRDSYEQYF
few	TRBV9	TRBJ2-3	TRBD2	TGTGCCAGCAGCCGGCGTAGCGGGAGGAATACGCAGTATTTT	CASSRRSGRNTQYF
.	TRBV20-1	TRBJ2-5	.	TGCAGTGCGAGGAGGGTCCAGAAGCAAGAGACCCAGTACTTC	CSARRVQKQETQYF
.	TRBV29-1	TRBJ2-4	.	TGCAGCGGCCGGTGGGGGAGTGATGCCAAAAACATTCGGTACTTC	CSGRWGSDAKNIRYF
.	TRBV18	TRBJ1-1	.	TGTGCCAGCTCACCATTTGGGGCGGTGGAGATGAACACTGAAGCTTTCTTT	CASSPFGAVEMNTEAFF
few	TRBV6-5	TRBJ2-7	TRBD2	TGTGCCAGCAGTCGCAAACTAGCGGGAGGTTACGAGCAGTACTTC	CASSRKLAGGYEQYF
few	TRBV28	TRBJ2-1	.	TGTGCCAGCAGTTTACCCTTCGATGAGCAGTTCTTC	CASSLPFDEQFF
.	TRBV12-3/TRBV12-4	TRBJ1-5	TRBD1	TGTGCCAGCAGTTTAGAATGGGGACAGGGCAATCAGCCCCAGCATTTT	CASSLEWGQGNQPQHF
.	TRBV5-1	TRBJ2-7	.	TGCGCCAGCAGCCCTATTCCACCGGGCTCTATGGGGTACGAGCAGTACTTC	CASSPIPPGSMGYEQYF
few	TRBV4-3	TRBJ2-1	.	TGCGCCAGCAGCCAAGATCAAGGGGGGCTCTCCTACAATGAGCAGTTCTTC	CASSQDQGGLSYNEQFF
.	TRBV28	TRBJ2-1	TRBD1	TGTGCCAGCAGCCCCCAGGGGGCTAACTACAATGAGCAGTTCTTC	CASSPQGANYNEQFF
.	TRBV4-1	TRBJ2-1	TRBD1	TGCGCCAGTAAAACAGGGGGCATCGATGAGCAGTTCTTC	CASKTGGIDEQFF
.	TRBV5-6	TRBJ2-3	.	TGTGCCAGCAGCTTCCTCGACAGTACTGTGACAGATACGCAGTATTTT	CASSFLDSTVTDTQYF
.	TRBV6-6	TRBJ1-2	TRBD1	TGTGCCAGCGGTCCACAGGGGATTAGCTATGGCTACACCTTC	CASGPQGISYGYTF
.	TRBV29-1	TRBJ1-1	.	TGCAGCGTTGAGCTGCACAGTTCAAACACTGAAGCTTTCTTT	CSVELHSSNTEAFF
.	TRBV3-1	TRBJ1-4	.	TGTGCCAGCAGCCAAGAGATGGGGCCGGCTAATGAAAAACTGTTTTTT	CASSQEMGPANEKLFF
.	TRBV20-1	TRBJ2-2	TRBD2	TGCAGTGCGTTCCGACTAGCGGGACCCACCGGGGAGCTGTTTTTT	CSAFRLAGPTGELFF
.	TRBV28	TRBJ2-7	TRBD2	TGTGCCAGCAGCCCGCGGGGACTAGCGGACAACTACAATGAGCAGTACTTC	CASSPRGLADNYNEQYF
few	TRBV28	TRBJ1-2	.	TGTGCCAGCATCTCAGTAGGGGCCGCAGCTAACTATGGCTACACCTTC	CASISVGAAANYGYTF
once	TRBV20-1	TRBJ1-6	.	TGCAGTGCTAGGATTAGGGGGGCGGATAATTCACCCCTCCACTTT	CSARIRGADNSPLHF
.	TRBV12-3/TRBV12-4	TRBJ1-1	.	TGTGCCAGCAGACGAGTGCGACAGACCATGAACACTGGAGCTTTCTTT	CASRRVRQTMNTGAFF
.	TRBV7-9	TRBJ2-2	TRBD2	TGTGCCAGCAGCTCCGCCGGGACTACCTTTTGGGAGCTGTTTTTT	CASSSAGTTFWELFF
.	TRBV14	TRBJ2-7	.	TGTGCCAGCAGCCCCGCCCTAGGGAGCTACGAGCAGTACTTC	CASSPALGSYEQYF
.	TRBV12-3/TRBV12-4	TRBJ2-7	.	TGTGCCAGCAGTCCCGGGGGCTTGCACGAGCAGTACTTC	CASSPGGLHEQYF
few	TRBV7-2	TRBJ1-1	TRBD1	TGTGCCAGCAGCCAGGGACAGGGGGCTGAAGCTTTCTTT	CASSQGQGAEAFF
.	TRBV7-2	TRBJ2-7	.	TGTGCCAGCAGCTTATTATCGGGCCTTTACAATGAGCAGTACTTC	CASSLLSGLYNEQYF
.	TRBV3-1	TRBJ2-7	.	TGTGCCAGCAGCCAAGATAGATCCTTCTACGAGCAGTACTTC	CASSQDRSFYEQYF
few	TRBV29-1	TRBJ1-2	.	TGCAGTGTTCCGGGGGGGGCGAGGAACTATGGCTACACCTTC	CSVPGGARNYGYTF
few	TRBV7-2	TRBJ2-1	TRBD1	TGTGCCAGCAGCTTATACCCCCCCGGACAGGGGAATTTCGATGAGCAGTTCTTC	CASSLYPPGQGNFDEQFF
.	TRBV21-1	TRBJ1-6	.	TGTGCCAGCACCCTATGGGTGTCACCCCTCCACTTT	CASTLWVSPLHF
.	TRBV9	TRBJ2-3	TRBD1	TGTGCCAGCAGCGTAGAGTTGGGACAGGGGAACACAGATACGCAGTATTTT	CASSVELGQGNTDTQYF
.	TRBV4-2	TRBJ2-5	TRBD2	TGTGCCAGCAGCCAAGTAGGTGGACTAGAAGAGGAGACCCGGTACTTC	CASSQVGGLEEETRYF
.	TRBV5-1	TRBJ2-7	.	TGCGCCAGCAGCTTGGCCCCCGGGCCCACCGGCGCCGCCGAGCAGTACTTC	CASSLAPGPTGAAEQYF
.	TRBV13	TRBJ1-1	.	TGTGCCAGCAGCCCATACAGGGAGGCTGAAGCTTTCTTT	CASSPYREAEAFF
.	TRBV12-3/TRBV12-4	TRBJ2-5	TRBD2	TGTGCCAGCAGCCCTGAAAGCGGGGTAGAGACCCAGTACTTC	CASSPESGVETQYF
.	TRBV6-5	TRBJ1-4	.	TGTGCCAGCAGTTACTTAAGGACCGGATACGAAAAACTGTTTTTT	CASSYLRTGYEKLFF
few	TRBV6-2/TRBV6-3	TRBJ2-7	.	TGTGCCAGCAGTTACTCGATATTAGCAGGGGGGGCCCCCTGCGAGCAGTACTTC	CASSYSILAGGAPCEQYF
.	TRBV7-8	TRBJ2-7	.	TGTGCCAGCAGCCTAAACGAAGGGTACGAGCAGTACTTC	CASSLNEGYEQYF
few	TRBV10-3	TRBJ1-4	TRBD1	TGTGCCATCAGTGAGTCGGGACAGCAAAAACTGTTTTTT	CAISESGQQKLFF